This record looks at one TCR beta chain sequence and its context. Its antigen is not identified. This entry is derived from a study of T cell responses to AZD1222 COVID-19 vaccine. From germline, CDR1 is SGHAT and CDR2 FQNNGV. The CDR3 consists of 14 residues. V was trimmed by 1 base and J by 2 bases, leaving 8 bases between them. The method was immunoSEQ multiplex PCR; TCRdb's version includes in-frame clones alone and lacks a portion of them. The sample has 150,000 to 200,000 clones; around 93% are singletons. Study-wide findings and caveats: Regions 160-218 and 743-854 dominated among vaccine-associated CD4 TCRs spanning spike.

The V gene is TRBV11-2, the J gene TRBJ1-1; maybe TRBD1 (6 bases). The receptor was isolated from an adult in good health. The material was peripheral blood, obtained on day 0 of AZD1222 vaccination. CDR3: CASSLAGTNTEAFF. The CDR3, as DNA: TGTGCCAGCAGCTTAGCCGGGACAAACACTGAAGCTTTCTTT.